These 19 T cell receptor beta chains were sequenced from one sample in a study of blood T cell repertoires in COVID-19. TCRdb keeps only in-frame clones here, not all; method: immunoSEQ multiplex PCR. The data show about 230,000 clones, 80% to 90% seen once. The sequenced material came from PBMCs or T cells enriched from blood (not recorded which). The source of these receptors is a young woman who had been exposed to COVID-19.

This chain uses TRBV7-9 with TRBJ2-3; no clear D. The V end lost 1 base, the J end lost 5 bases, and 7 bases lay between the germline ends. This CDR3 has 13 amino acids. Germline lookup yields CDR1 SEHNR and CDR2 FQNEAQ (reference sequence). CDR3: CASSLVSGDTQYF. DNA of the CDR3: TGTGCCAGCAGCTTAGTATCAGGAGATACGCAGTATTTT.

The J gene is TRBJ1-2, the V gene TRBV3-1 (or the pseudogene TRBV3-2); D perhaps matches TRBD1 (5 bases). With 4 bases removed from V and 2 bases from J, the gap between germline ends came to 11 bases. Germline CDR1 reads LGHDT; CDR2 reads YNNKEL (reference sequence). This CDR3 has 14 amino acids. The DNA for the CDR3 is TGTGCCAGCAGCCGGGCGGGACGGAACTATGGCTACACCTTC. This codes for CASSRAGRNYGYTF.

The V and J genes are TRBV5-4 and TRBJ1-1; TRBD1 matches at 7 bases. J gave up 3 bases and V 5 bases, and 10 bases lay outside the gene matches. The germline gives CDR1 SGHNT, CDR2 YYREEE (reference sequence). This CDR3 has 15 residues. CDR3 in amino acids: CASRWGVRGDTEAFF. The CDR3, as DNA: TGTGCCAGCAGATGGGGGGTCAGGGGGGACACTGAAGCTTTCTTT.

The CDR3 region has the DNA TGCGCCAGCAGGGAAGGACTAGCGGACCATTACGAGCAGTACTTC. Its protein product is CASREGLADHYEQYF. The V and J genes are TRBV5-1 and TRBJ2-7; TRBD2 matches at 10 bases. The CDR3 has 15 residues. V lost 5 bases, J lost 4 bases, and 9 bases stayed unmatched. In germline, CDR1 is SGHRS, CDR2 YFSETQ.

This chain uses TRBV13 with TRBJ1-6; D perhaps matches TRBD1 (5 bases). V was clipped by 5 bases and J by 9 bases, with 8 bases between them. Germline CDR1 is PRHDT and CDR2 is FYEKMQ (reference sequence). The CDR3 contains 12 residues. The CDR3 loop reads CASSGGISPLHF. CDR3 in DNA: TGTGCCAGCAGCGGGGGGATTTCACCCCTCCACTTT.

The chain couples TRBV19 to TRBJ2-2, with TRBD1 as a possible D gene (5 bases). Trimming removed 7 bases from V and 1 base from J, with 10 bases in between. The CDR3 consists of 14 residues. Per germline, CDR1 LNHDA and CDR2 SQIVND (reference sequence). CDR3 in amino acids: CASNRTKNTGELFF. In nucleotides, the CDR3 is TGTGCCAGTAATCGGACAAAGAACACCGGGGAGCTGTTTTTT.

The chain uses TRBV27 and TRBJ2-7; TRBD2 is a possible D gene (6 bases). The ends were cut back, 8 bases at V and 3 bases at J, with 17 bases in the middle. The CDR3 has 14 residues. CDR1 is MNHEY and CDR2 is SMNVEV in the germline V gene (reference sequence). This CDR3 reads CASAPGLTYYEQYF. The DNA of the CDR3 is TGTGCCAGCGCTCCGGGACTTACGTACTACGAGCAGTACTTC.

This clone was seen just once. This chain uses TRBV6-5 with TRBJ1-4; D call uncertain. Between the trimmed V and J ends, which lost 0 bases and 3 bases, there was a span of 8 bases. Germline V gene sequence: CDR1 MNHEY, CDR2 SVGAGI. The CDR3 is made up of 15 amino acids. The CDR3 here is CASSYSGVANEKLFF. The CDR3 region has the DNA TGTGCCAGCAGTTACTCGGGAGTAGCTAATGAAAAACTGTTTTTT.

This clone came up a few times. The chain combines TRBV19 with TRBJ2-1, with 10 bases identical to TRBD2. The V segment lost 5 bases and the J segment 4 bases; nucleotides outside the gene matches: 14. From germline, CDR1 is LNHDA and CDR2 SQIVND (reference sequence). This CDR3 is 18 amino acids long. The CDR3 DNA is TGTGCCAGTAGTCCCGAGGGGTCACTAGCGGGATTTTACAATGAGCAGTTCTTC. It codes for CASSPEGSLAGFYNEQFF.

This clone appeared a few times. The chain is built from TRBV6-5 and TRBJ1-2; the match to TRBD1 covers 7 bases. Per germline, CDR1 MNHEY and CDR2 SVGAGI. V lost 6 bases and J lost 4; bases outside the gene matches: 5. The CDR3 contains 13 residues. This CDR3 is CASRLDRTYGYTF. The DNA for the CDR3 is TGTGCCAGCAGATTGGACAGGACCTATGGCTACACCTTC.

The rearrangement joins TRBV4-1 to TRBJ2-2; D may be TRBD2 (5 bases). Trimming stripped 4 bases from V and 3 bases from J, with 9 bases between. The CDR3 length is 14 residues. Germline CDR1 reads MGHRA; CDR2 reads YSYEKL. The CDR3 nucleotides read TGCGCCAGCAGCCCAACTAGATACACCGGGGAGCTGTTTTTT. This sequence encodes CASSPTRYTGELFF.

The chain uses TRBV7-9 and TRBJ2-6; 9 positions agree with TRBD1. This CDR3 is 17 amino acids long. CDR1 and CDR2 from the germline V gene are SEHNR and FQNEAQ (reference sequence). The V segment lost 2 bases and the J segment 0 bases; nucleotides outside the gene matches: 2. The CDR3 is CASSLSTGGSGANVLTF. Written as DNA, the CDR3 is TGTGCCAGCAGCTTATCGACAGGGGGCTCTGGGGCCAACGTCCTGACTTTC. Full variable domain (remainder filled in from reference TRBV7-9 and TRBJ2-6): DTGVSQNPRHKITKRGQNVTFRCDPISEHNRLYWYRQTLGQGPEFLTYFQNEAQLEKSRLLSDRFSAERPKGSFSTLEIQRTEQGDSAMYLCASSLSTGGSGANVLTFGAGSRLTVL.

This chain joins TRBV27 and TRBJ2-1, with TRBD1 identical over 7 bases. V dropped 6 bases and J dropped 9; count of bases not matched to a gene: 11. CDR3 length: 14 residues. The germline gives CDR1 MNHEY, CDR2 SMNVEV (reference sequence). This chain's CDR3 is CASRRSDRFSEQFF. The CDR3 coding sequence is TGTGCCAGCAGACGATCGGACAGGTTCAGTGAGCAGTTCTTC.

This rearrangement joins TRBV27 to TRBJ2-6; D not certain. The V gene lost 2 bases and the J gene lost 0 bases, with 8 bases spanning the gap. Germline assignment: CDR1 MNHEY and CDR2 SMNVEV (reference sequence). The CDR3 length is 16 residues. In nucleotides, the CDR3 is TGTGCCAGCAGTTTAATCCGTTCCTCTGGGGCCAACGTCCTGACTTTC. Its translation is CASSLIRSSGANVLTF.

This chain uses TRBV27 with TRBJ2-7, with 10 bases lining up with TRBD1. The trim removed 4 bases at V and 3 bases at J, leaving 3 bases unmatched. CDR1 MNHEY and CDR2 SMNVEV come from the germline V gene (reference sequence). CDR3 length: 14 residues. The CDR3: CASSYGTGDYEQYF. DNA for the CDR3: TGTGCCAGCAGTTACGGGACAGGGGACTACGAGCAGTACTTC.

The V gene is TRBV4-1, the J gene TRBJ2-5, with 12 bases aligning to TRBD2. The CDR3 covers 16 residues. In germline, CDR1 is MGHRA, CDR2 YSYEKL. The J segment lost 4 bases and the V segment lost 2 bases, leaving 5 bases of the junction unmatched. CDR3 sequence: CASSQLPGLAGETQYF. The CDR3, as DNA: TGCGCCAGCAGCCAACTTCCGGGACTAGCGGGAGAGACCCAGTACTTC.

This clone appeared a single time. The chain links TRBV19 to TRBJ1-1; 7 positions agree with TRBD1. CDR3 size: 15 residues. The V gene's germline CDR1 is LNHDA and CDR2 SQIVND (reference sequence). Trimming removed 3 bases from V and 1 base from J; junction bases left unmatched: 5. The CDR3 loop reads CASSITRGRNTEAFF. CDR3 nucleotide sequence: TGTGCCAGTAGTATTACGAGGGGGCGGAACACTGAAGCTTTCTTT.

The sample holds a few counts of this clone. This chain links TRBV27 with TRBJ1-2; D ambiguous. Per germline, CDR1 MNHEY and CDR2 SMNVEV (reference sequence). Trimming cost V 6 bases and J 2 bases, with 13 bases left between them. The length of the CDR3 is 14 residues. This CDR3 reads CASSTYSGNYGYTF. The CDR3 DNA reads TGTGCCAGCAGCACGTACTCAGGAAACTATGGCTACACCTTC.

The gene calls are TRBV6-1 and TRBJ2-5; 7 bases are shared with TRBD2. The CDR3 consists of 15 residues. CDR1 MNHNS and CDR2 SASEGT come from the germline V gene. The V and J ends lost 2 bases and 5 bases, in that order; junction bases with no gene match: 8. This CDR3 is CASSEQRGERETQYF. CDR3 bases: TGTGCCAGCAGTGAACAACGGGGGGAAAGGGAGACCCAGTACTTC.